The clone carrying this T cell receptor beta chain was picked up a small number of times. This sample stems from a study of blood T cells in healthy people across ages. CDR1 is DFQATT and CDR2 is SNEGSKA in the germline V gene (reference sequence). The CDR3 is 14 residues long. J gave up 10 bases and V 6 bases, and 12 bases lay outside the gene matches. For the second PCR, which ran for about 7 to 11 cycles, a sample-barcoded 5' primer and a J-beta primer mix were used. Each cDNA molecule was tagged by a template-switch adaptor with 12 random nucleotides. TCRdb re-called the 5' RACE reads through MiXCR, storing one row per CDR3 protein. The sample has about 1.8 million distinct CDR3 sequences, roughly 50% seen once.

This TCR was sampled from a woman in her thirties or forties in good health. J is TRBJ2-1 and V is TRBV20-1; TRBD2 matches 10 bases. Sequenced sample: blood. CDR3 sequence (DNA): TGCAGTGCCCGAATAGCGGGGGGCCAGGGGGAGCAGTTCTTC. Translating it yields CSARIAGGQGEQFF.